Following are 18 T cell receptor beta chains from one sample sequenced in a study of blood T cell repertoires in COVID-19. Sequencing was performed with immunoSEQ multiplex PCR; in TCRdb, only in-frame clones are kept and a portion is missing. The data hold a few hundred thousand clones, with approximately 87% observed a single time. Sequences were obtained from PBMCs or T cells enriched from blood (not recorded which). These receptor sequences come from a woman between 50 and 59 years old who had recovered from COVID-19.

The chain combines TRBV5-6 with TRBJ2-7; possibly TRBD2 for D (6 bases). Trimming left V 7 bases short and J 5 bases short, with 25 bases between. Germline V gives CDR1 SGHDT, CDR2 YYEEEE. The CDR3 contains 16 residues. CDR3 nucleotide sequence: TGTGCCAGCGCCCCCACTGGGGGGACCCAGGTCCACGAGCAGTACTTC. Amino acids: CASAPTGGTQVHEQYF. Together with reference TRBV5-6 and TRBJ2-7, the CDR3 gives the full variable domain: DAGVTQSPTHLIKTRGQQVTLRCSPKSGHDTVSWYQQALGQGPQFIFQYYEEEERQRGNFPDRFSGHQFPNYSSELNVNALLLGDSALYLCASAPTGGTQVHEQYFGPGTRLTVT.

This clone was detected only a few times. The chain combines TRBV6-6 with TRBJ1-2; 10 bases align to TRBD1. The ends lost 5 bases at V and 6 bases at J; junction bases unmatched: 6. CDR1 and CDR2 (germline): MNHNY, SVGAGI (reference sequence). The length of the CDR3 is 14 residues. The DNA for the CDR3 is TGTGCCAGCAGTAGGGACAGGGGCGGGGATGGCTACACCTTC. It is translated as CASSRDRGGDGYTF.

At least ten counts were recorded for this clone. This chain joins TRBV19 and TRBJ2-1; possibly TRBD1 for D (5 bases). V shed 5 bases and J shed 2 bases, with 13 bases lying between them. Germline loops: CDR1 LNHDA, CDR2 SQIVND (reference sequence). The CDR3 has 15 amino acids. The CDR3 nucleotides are TGTGCCAGTAGTCCTGACAGTTATCCCTACAATGAGCAGTTCTTC. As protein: CASSPDSYPYNEQFF.

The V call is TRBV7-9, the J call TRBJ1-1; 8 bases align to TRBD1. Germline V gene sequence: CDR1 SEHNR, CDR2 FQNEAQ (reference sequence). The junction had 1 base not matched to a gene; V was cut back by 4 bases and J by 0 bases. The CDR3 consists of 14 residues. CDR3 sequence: CASSWTGLNTEAFF. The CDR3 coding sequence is TGTGCCAGCAGCTGGACAGGGTTGAACACTGAAGCTTTCTTT.

The CDR3 nucleotides read TGTGCCAGCAGCCCACTGTCCTCCCCGGGTAATACGCAGTATTTT. This gives the protein CASSPLSSPGNTQYF. V is TRBV6-5 and J is TRBJ2-3; D call uncertain. The CDR3 spans 15 residues. V lost 6 bases to trimming and J lost 7 bases, with 20 bases between them. Germline V lookup: CDR1 MNHEY, CDR2 SVGAGI.

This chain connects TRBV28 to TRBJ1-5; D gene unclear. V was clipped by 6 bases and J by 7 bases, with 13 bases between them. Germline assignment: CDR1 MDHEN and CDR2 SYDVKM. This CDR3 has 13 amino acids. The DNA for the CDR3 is TGTGCCAGCAGGACAAATGCGAAACAGCCCCAGCATTTT. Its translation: CASRTNAKQPQHF.

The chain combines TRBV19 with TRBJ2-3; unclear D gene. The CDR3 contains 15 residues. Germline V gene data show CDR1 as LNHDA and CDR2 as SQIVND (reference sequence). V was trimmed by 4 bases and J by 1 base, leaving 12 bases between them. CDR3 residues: CASSNRPRRTDTQYF. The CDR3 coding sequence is TGTGCCAGTAGTAACCGGCCTAGACGCACAGATACGCAGTATTTT.

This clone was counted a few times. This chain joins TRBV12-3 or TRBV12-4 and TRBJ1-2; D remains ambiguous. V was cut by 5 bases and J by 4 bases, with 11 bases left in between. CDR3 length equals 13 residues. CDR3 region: CASSTGSRYGYTF. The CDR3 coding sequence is TGTGCCAGCAGTACCGGGTCCCGCTATGGCTACACCTTC.

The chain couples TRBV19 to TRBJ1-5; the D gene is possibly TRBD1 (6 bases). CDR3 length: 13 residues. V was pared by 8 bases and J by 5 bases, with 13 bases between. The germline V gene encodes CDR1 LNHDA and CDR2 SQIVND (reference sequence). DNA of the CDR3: TGTGCCAGTTGGCAGGGGCTCGATCAGCCCCAGCATTTT. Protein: CASWQGLDQPQHF.

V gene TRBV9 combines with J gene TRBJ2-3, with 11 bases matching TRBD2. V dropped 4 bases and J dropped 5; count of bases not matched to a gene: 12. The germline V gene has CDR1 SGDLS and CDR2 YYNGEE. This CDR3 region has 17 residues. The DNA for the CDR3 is TGTGCCAGCAGCCCCAGCCTTAGCGGGGGGGAGGAAGATACGCAGTATTTT. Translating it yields CASSPSLSGGEEDTQYF.

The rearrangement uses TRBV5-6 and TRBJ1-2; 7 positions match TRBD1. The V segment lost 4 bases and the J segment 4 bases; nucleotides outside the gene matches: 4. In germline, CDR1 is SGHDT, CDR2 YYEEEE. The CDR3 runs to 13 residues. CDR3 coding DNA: TGTGCCAGCAGCCGACAGGGTAGCTATGGCTACACCTTC. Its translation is CASSRQGSYGYTF.

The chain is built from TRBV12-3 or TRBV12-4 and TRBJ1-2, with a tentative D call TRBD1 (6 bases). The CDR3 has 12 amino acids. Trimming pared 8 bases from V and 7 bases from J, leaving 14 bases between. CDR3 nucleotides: TGTGCCAGCGCCAGGGGATCGCGTGGCTACACCTTC. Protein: CASARGSRGYTF.

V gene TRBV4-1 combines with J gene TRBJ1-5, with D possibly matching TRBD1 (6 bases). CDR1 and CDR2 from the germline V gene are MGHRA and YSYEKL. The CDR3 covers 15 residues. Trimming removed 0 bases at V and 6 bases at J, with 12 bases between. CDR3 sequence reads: CASSQDGGASQPQHF. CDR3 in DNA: TGCGCCAGCAGCCAAGACGGGGGGGCGAGTCAGCCCCAGCATTTT.

The CDR3 loop is CASGAGPTEAFF. CDR3 sequence (DNA): TGTGCCAGCGGGGCCGGGCCCACTGAAGCTTTCTTT. The chain carries TRBV2 and TRBJ1-1; D may be TRBD1 (5 bases). The germline V gene has CDR1 SNHLY and CDR2 FYNNEI. This CDR3 is 12 amino acids long. Trimming took off 8 bases at V and 4 bases at J, with 11 bases between the two ends.

The CDR3 loop reads CASSIMQSQETQYF. CDR3 coding DNA: TGTGCCAGTAGTATAATGCAGTCCCAAGAGACCCAGTACTTC. The genes are TRBV19 and TRBJ2-5, with D unclear. CDR1 is LNHDA and CDR2 is SQIVND in the germline V gene (reference sequence). CDR3 length: 14 residues. Trimming took off 2 bases at V and 1 base at J, with 8 bases between the two ends.

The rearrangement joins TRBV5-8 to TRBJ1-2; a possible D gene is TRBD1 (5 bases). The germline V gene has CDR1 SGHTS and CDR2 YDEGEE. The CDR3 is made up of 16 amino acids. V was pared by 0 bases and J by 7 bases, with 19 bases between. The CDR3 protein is CASSLGSWGGSFGYTF. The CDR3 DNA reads TGTGCCAGCAGCTTGGGGTCGTGGGGCGGTTCCTTTGGCTACACCTTC.

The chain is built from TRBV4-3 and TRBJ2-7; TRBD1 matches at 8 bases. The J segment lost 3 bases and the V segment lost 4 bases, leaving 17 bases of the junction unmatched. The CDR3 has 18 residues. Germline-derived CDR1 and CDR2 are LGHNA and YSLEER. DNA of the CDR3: TGCGCCAGCAGCCTAGGACAGGGCTCTGACGATTTTATCTACGAGCAGTACTTC. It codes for CASSLGQGSDDFIYEQYF.

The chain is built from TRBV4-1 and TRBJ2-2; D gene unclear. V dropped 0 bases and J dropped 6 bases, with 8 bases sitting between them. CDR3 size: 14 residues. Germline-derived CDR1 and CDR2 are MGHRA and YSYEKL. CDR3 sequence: CASSQDPGAGELFF. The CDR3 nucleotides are TGCGCCAGCAGCCAAGATCCAGGCGCCGGGGAGCTGTTTTTT.